The sequence of this T cell receptor (beta chain) was determined in a study of identical twins. The CDR3 extends over 14 amino acids. Germline V gene data show CDR1 as MNHEY and CDR2 as SVGAGI. The germline V and J ends were trimmed by 6 bases and 2 bases, with 11 bases remaining between them. This clonotype appeared a few times. What it binds is unknown. Study-level points and caveats: Models underestimated out-of-frame TCR alpha sharing in monozygotic twins. Those out-of-frame alpha sequences shared by twins showed an excess of low generation probability. Weaker excess twin sharing was observed in beta out-of-frame sequences.

TCRdb reprocessed the 5' RACE reads via MiXCR and lists one record per CDR3 protein. The table records more than 250,000 distinct CDR3 sequences, less than 9% of them present only once. All of the donors were Caucasians in good health. These same records also appear under a second study, on yellow fever vaccine responses in identical twins.

The TCR sequence derives from a woman aged 18-35 years in good health. V usage is TRBV6-5 and J usage is TRBJ1-3; TRBD1 might be the D (6 bases). What was sequenced was memory (CD45RO+) T cells sorted from blood. This CDR3 is CASRYRTAGNTIYF. As DNA, the CDR3 is TGTGCCAGCAGGTACCGGACAGCTGGAAACACCATATATTTT.